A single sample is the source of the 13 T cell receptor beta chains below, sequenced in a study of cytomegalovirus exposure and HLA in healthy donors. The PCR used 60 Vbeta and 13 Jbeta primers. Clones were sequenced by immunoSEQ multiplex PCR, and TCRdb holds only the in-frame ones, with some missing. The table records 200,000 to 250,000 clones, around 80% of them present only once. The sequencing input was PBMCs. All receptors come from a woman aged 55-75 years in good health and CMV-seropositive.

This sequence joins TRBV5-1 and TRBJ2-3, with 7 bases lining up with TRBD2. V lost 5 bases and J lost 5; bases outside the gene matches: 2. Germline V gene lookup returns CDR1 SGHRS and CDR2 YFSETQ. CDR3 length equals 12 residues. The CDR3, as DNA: TGCGCCAGCAGAGCGGGGAAAGATACGCAGTATTTT. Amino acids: CASRAGKDTQYF. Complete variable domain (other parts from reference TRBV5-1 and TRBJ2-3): KAGVTQTPRYLIKTRGQQVTLSCSPISGHRSVSWYQQTPGQGLQFLFEYFSETQRNKGNFPGRFSGRQFSNSRSEMNVSTLELGDSALYLCASRAGKDTQYFGPGTRLTVL.

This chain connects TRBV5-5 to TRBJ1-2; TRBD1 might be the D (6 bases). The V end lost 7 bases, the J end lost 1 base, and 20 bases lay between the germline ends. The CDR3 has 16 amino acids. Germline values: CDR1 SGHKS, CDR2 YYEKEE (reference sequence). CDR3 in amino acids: CASWTGHFEVNYGYTF. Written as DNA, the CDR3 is TGTGCCAGCTGGACGGGACACTTCGAGGTTAACTATGGCTACACCTTC.

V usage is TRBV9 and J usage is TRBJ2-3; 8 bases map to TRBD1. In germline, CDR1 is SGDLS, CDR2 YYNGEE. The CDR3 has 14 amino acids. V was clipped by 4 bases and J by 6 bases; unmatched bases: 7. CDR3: CASSNQGAWDTQYF. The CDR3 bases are TGTGCCAGCAGCAATCAGGGGGCGTGGGATACGCAGTATTTT. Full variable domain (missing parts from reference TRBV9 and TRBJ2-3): DSGVTQTPKHLITATGQRVTLRCSPRSGDLSVYWYQQSLDQGLQFLIQYYNGEERAKGNILERFSAQQFPDLHSELNLSSLELGDSALYFCASSNQGAWDTQYFGPGTRLTVL.

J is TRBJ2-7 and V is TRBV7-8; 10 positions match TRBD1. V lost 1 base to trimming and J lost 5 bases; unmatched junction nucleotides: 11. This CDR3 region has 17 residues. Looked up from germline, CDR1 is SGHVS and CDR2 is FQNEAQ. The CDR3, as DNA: TGTGCCAGCAGCTTAGTCTGGGGGGGGACAGGGGCCCACGAGCAGTACTTC. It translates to CASSLVWGGTGAHEQYF.

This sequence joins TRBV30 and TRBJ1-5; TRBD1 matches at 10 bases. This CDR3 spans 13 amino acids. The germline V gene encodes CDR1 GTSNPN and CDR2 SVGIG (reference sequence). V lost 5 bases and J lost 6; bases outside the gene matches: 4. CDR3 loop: CAWAGTGAQPQHF. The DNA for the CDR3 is TGTGCCTGGGCCGGGACAGGGGCTCAGCCCCAGCATTTT.

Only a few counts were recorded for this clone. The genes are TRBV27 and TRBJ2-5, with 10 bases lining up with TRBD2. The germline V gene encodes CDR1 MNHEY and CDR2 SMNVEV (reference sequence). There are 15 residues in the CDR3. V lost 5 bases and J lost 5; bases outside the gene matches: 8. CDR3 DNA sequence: TGTGCCAGCAGTCTCTCTAGCGGGGGTTGGGAGACCCAGTACTTC. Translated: CASSLSSGGWETQYF.

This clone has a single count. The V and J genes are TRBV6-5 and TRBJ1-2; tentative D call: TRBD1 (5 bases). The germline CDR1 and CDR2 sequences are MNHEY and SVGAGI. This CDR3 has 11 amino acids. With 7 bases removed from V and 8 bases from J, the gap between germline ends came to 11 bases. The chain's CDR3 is CASTQGRGYTF. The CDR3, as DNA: TGTGCCAGCACCCAGGGTAGGGGCTACACCTTC.

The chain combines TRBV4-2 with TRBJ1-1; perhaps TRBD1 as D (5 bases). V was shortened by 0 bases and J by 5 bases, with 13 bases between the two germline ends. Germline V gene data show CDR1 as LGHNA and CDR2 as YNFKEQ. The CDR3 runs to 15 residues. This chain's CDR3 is CASSQEQGTFTEAFF. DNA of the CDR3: TGTGCCAGCAGCCAAGAGCAGGGAACTTTTACTGAAGCTTTCTTT.

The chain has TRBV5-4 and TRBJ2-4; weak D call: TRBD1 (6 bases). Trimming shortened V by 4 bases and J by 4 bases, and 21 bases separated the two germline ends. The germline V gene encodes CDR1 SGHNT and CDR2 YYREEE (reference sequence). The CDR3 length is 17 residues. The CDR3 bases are TGTGCCAGCAGCCGCGAAAAACCGGGACAACCAAAAAACATTCAGTACTTC. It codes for CASSREKPGQPKNIQYF.

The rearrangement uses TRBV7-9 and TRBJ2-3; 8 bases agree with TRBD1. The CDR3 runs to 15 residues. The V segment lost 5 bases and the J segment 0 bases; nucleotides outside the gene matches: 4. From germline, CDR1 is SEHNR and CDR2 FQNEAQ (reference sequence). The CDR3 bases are TGTGCCAGCAGCACAACAGGGGGGAGCACAGATACGCAGTATTTT. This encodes CASSTTGGSTDTQYF.

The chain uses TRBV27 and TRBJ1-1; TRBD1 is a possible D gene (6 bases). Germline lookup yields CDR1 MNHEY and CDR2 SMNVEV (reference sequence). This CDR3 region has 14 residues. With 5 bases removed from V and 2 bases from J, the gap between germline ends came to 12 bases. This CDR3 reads CASSRDRSNTEAFF. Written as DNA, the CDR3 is TGTGCCAGCAGTCGAGACAGGAGTAACACTGAAGCTTTCTTT.

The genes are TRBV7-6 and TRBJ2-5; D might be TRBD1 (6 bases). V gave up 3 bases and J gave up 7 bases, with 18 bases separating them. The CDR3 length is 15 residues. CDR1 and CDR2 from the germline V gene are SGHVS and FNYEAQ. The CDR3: CASSFSTGVNGTQYF. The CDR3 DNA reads TGTGCCAGCAGCTTCTCGACAGGAGTAAACGGGACCCAGTACTTC.

CDR3: CAISDRRERGTGELFF. Here the CDR3 DNA reads TGTGCCATCAGTGATCGCCGGGAGAGAGGTACCGGGGAGCTGTTTTTT. The rearrangement joins TRBV10-3 to TRBJ2-2; D might be TRBD2 (6 bases). Per the germline V gene, CDR1 is ENHRY and CDR2 is SYGVKD. V lost 3 bases and J lost 5, with 16 bases in between. The CDR3 consists of 16 residues.